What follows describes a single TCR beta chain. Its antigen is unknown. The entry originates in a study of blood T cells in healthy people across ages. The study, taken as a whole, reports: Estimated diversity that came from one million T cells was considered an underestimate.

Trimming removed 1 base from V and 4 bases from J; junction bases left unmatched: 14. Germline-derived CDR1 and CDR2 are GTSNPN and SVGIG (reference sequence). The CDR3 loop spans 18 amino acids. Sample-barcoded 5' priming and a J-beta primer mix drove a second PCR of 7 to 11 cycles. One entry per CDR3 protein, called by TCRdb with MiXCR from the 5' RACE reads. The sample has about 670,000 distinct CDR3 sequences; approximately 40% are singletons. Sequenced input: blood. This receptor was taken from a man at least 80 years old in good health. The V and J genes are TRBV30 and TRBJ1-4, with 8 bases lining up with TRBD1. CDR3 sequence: CAWSAQLGRGPGNEKLFF. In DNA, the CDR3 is TGTGCCTGGAGTGCGCAGTTGGGCAGGGGGCCGGGTAATGAAAAACTGTTTTTT.